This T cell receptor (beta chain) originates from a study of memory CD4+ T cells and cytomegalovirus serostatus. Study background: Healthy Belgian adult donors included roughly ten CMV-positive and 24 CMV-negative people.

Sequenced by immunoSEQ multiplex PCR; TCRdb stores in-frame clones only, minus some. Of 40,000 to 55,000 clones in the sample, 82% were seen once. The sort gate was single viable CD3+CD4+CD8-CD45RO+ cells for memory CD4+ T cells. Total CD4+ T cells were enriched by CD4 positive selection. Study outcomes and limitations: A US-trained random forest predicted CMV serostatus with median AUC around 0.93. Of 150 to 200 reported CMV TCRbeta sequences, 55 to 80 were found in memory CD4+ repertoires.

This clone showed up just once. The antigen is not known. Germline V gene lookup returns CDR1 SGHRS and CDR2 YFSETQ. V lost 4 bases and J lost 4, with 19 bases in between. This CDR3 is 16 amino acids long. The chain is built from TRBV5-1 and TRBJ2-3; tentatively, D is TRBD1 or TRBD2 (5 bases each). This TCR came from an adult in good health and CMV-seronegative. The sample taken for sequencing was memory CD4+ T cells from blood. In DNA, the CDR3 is TGCGCCAGCAGCCGCCGGGACCTAGGGAGCCCAGATACGCAGTATTTT. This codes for CASSRRDLGSPDTQYF.